Included here is one T cell receptor (beta chain) sequence, with context. The source of the sample is a study of blood T cell repertoires in COVID-19. Overall study context: Collection of acute and convalescent COVID-19 samples took place in the United States, Italy and Spain. PBMCs, B-cell-depleted T cells, or T cells were the source of the cDNA or gDNA that made up the material.

Per the study methods: Amplifying reference gene primers gave estimates of nucleated cell counts. Assay: immunoSEQ multiplex PCR; the TCRdb copy retains only in-frame clones and omits some. The V and J calls and clone size were taken over from that table, and D and trimming were inferred from the DNA. The table has more than 150,000 clones, over 75% seen once. This CDR3 is 15 amino acids long. Germline V CDR1 and CDR2: MDHEN, SYDVKM. Trimming took off 5 bases at V and 9 bases at J, with 17 bases between the two ends. V is TRBV28 and J is TRBJ1-6, with D possibly TRBD1 on 5 matching bases. This sequence originates from a man in his forties with active or convalescent COVID-19. Specimen: peripheral blood. CDR3 nucleotides: TGTGCCAGCAGTCTTGGGGGACGGGGGGGTTCACCCCTCCACTTT. Translation: CASSLGGRGGSPLHF.